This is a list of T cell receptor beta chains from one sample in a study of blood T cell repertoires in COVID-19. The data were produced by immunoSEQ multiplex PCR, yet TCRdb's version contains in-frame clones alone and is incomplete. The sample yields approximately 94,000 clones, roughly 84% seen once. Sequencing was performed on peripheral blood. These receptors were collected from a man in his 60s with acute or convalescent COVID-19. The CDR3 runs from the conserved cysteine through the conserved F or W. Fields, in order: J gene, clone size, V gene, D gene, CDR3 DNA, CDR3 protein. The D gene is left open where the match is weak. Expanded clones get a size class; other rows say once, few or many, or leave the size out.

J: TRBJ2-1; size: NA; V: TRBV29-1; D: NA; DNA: TGCAGCGTCCCAGGAGAGCAGTTCTTC; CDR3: CSVPGEQFF
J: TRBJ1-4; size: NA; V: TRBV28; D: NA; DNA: TGTGCCAGCAGTTATGCCGCCGTAGAGGGAAAACTGTTTTTT; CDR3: CASSYAAVEGKLFF
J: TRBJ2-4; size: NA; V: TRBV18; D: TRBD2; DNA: TGTGCCAGCTCATCCGGACTAGCGGGGGGGTCAGGAAACATTCAGTACTTC; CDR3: CASSSGLAGGSGNIQYF
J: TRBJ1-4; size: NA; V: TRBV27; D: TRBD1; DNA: TGTGCCAGCAGTCGGGACAGGGAGAATGAAAAACTGTTTTTT; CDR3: CASSRDRENEKLFF
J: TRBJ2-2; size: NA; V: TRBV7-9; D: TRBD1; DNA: TGTGCCACTCGTGGGACAGAGAACACCGGGGAGCTGTTTTTT; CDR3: CATRGTENTGELFF
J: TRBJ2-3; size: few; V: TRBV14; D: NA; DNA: TGTGCCAGCAGCCGAACAGGGAGCCGCGCAGATACGCAGTATTTT; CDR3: CASSRTGSRADTQYF
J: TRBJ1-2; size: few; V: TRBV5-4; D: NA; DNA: TGTGCCAGCAGCGCGGATAGTATGCGGATTGCAGGGGGCTACACCTTC; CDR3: CASSADSMRIAGGYTF
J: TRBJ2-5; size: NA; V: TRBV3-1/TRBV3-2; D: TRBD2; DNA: TGTGCCAGCAGCCAAGGCCTAGCGGGGCAAGAGACCCAGTACTTC; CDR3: CASSQGLAGQETQYF
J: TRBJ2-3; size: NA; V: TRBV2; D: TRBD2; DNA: TGTGCCAGCAGTGGATTAGCGGGGGGACCCCGGGATACGCAGTATTTT; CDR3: CASSGLAGGPRDTQYF
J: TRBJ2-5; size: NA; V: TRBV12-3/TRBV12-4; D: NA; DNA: TGTGCCAGCAGTTTATATGAGACCCAGTACTTC; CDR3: CASSLYETQYF
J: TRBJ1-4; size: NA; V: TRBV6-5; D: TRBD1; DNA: TGTGCCAGCTACCACAGGGGTTTCAATGAAAAACTGTTTTTT; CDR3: CASYHRGFNEKLFF
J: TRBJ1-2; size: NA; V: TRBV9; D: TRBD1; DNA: TGTGCCAGCAGCTTAGGGGGCGCGGATGGCTACACCTTC; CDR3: CASSLGGADGYTF
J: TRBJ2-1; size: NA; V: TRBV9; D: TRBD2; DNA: TGTGCCAGCAGCGCAACTAGCGGGGGGATCAATGAGCAGTTCTTC; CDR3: CASSATSGGINEQFF
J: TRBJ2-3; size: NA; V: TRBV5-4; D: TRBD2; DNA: TGTGCCAGCAGCACGGGACTAGCGGGGGCCGGGGATACGCAGTATTTT; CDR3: CASSTGLAGAGDTQYF
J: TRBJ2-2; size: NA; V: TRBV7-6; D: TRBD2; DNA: TGTGCCAGCAGCCCTAGTAGTAGCGGGGGGGTACGTCTTAGCACCGGGGAGCTGTTTTTT; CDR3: CASSPSSSGGVRLSTGELFF
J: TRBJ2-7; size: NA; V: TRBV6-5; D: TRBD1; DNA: TGTGCCAGCAGTTACTTGACAGGGAGCTCCTACGAGCAGTACTTC; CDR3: CASSYLTGSSYEQYF
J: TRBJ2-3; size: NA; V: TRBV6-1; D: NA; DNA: TGTGCCAGCAGTGAAAAGGCTAGAGCGAACACAGATACGCAGTATTTT; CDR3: CASSEKARANTDTQYF
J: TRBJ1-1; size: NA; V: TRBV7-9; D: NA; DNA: TGTGCCAGCAGCCCCCGAAGTTCGGTTCTCACTGAAGCTTTCTTT; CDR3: CASSPRSSVLTEAFF
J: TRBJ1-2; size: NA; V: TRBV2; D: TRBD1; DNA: TGTGCCAGCAGCGGATTTGGGACAGTCTATGGCTACACCTTC; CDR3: CASSGFGTVYGYTF
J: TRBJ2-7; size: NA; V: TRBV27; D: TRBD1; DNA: TGTGCCAGCAGTTTGAGACAGGGAAGCTCCTACGAGCAGTACTTC; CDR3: CASSLRQGSSYEQYF
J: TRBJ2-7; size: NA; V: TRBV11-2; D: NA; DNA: TGTGCCAGCAGTCCGAGAGGACTTTTCTCCTACGAGCAGTACTTC; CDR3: CASSPRGLFSYEQYF
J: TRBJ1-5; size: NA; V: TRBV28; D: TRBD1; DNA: TGTGCCAGCAGTGAAGGGACAGGCCTTGATCAGCCCCAGCATTTT; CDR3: CASSEGTGLDQPQHF
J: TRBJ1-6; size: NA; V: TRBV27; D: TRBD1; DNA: TGTGCCAGCAGTTTATCGGCCTGGGACAGGGAGGGCTATAATTCACCCCTCCACTTT; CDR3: CASSLSAWDREGYNSPLHF
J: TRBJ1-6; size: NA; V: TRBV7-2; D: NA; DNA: TGTGCCAGCAGCTTTTGGACGGGAGTCCTCCACTTT; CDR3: CASSFWTGVLHF
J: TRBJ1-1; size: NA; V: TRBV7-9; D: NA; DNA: TGTGCCAGCAGCTTCCCGCGGCTCGGAATTAAGAAGAACACTGAAGCTTTCTTT; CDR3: CASSFPRLGIKKNTEAFF
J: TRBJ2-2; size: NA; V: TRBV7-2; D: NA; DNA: TGTGCCAGCAGTCCTAATCAAGGGGAGCTGTTTTTT; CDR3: CASSPNQGELFF
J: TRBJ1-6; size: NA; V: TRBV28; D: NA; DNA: TGTGCCAGCTGGGGGGGAAACTCCTATAATTCACCCCTCCACTTT; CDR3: CASWGGNSYNSPLHF
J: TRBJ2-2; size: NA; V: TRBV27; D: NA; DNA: TGTGCCAGCAGTTTATCGGCGGCAGCGAGGTACACCGGGGAGCTGTTTTTT; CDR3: CASSLSAAARYTGELFF
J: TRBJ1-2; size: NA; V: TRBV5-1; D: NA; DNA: TGCGCCAGCAGCCCTGGCCCGGGGGGCAGGGATAACTATGGCTACACCTTC; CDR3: CASSPGPGGRDNYGYTF
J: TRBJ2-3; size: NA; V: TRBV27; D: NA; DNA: TGTGCCAGCAGTTTGCAGTATACGGGGACGCAGTATTTT; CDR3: CASSLQYTGTQYF
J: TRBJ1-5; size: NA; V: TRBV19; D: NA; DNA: TGTGCCAGTAGTGGACAGAACGCCGTTTCGAATCAGCCCCAGCATTTT; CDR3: CASSGQNAVSNQPQHF
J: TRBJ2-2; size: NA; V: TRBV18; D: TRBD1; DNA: TGTGCCAGCTCACTACCCGGGACAGGGTACACCGGGGAGCTGTTTTTT; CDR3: CASSLPGTGYTGELFF
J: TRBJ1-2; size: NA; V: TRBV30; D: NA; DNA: TGTGCCTGGGCAAGAGGTAACTATGGCTACACCTTC; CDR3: CAWARGNYGYTF
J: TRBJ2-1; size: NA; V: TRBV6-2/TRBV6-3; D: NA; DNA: TGTGCCAGCAGTTACCGGGTCGTGAATGAGCAGTTCTTC; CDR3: CASSYRVVNEQFF
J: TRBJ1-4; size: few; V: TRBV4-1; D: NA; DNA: TGCGCCAGCAGCCAAACAAGGGGTGAAAAACTGTTTTTT; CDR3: CASSQTRGEKLFF
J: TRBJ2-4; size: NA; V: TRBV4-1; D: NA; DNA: TGCGCCAGCAGCCAAGGAGGGAGGAACATTCAGTACTTC; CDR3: CASSQGGRNIQYF
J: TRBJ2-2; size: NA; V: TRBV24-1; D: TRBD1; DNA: TGTGCCACCAGTGACGACTCAGGGGGTGCTAACACCGGGGAGCTGTTTTTT; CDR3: CATSDDSGGANTGELFF
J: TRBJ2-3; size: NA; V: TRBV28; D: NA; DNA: TGTGCCAGCAGTACCTCCCTTTCTACCCTCGCGGGACCCTATACGCAGTATTTT; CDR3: CASSTSLSTLAGPYTQYF
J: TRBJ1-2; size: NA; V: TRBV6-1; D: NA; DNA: TGTGCCAGCAGTGAAGTTGGCAGGTTCTATGGCTACACCTTC; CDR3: CASSEVGRFYGYTF
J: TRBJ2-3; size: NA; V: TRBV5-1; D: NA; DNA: TGCGCCAGCAGCTTGGGGGACATTGGGGATACGCAGTATTTT; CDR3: CASSLGDIGDTQYF
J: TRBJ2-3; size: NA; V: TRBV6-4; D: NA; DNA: TGTGCCAGCAGTGACGCCTGGACAGAGAGCACAGATACGCAGTATTTT; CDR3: CASSDAWTESTDTQYF
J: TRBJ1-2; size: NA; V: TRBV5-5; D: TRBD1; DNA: TGTGCCAGCAGCCCAATACCGGGACAGGGGAACTATGGCTACACCTTC; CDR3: CASSPIPGQGNYGYTF
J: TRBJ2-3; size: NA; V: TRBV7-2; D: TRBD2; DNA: TGTGCCAGCAGCTGGGCGGGGGGGCCCCCAGATACGCAGTATTTT; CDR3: CASSWAGGPPDTQYF
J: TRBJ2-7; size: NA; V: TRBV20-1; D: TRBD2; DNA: TGCAGTGCTAGTCCGGGACTAGCGGGGGGGCAGTGGCAGTACTTC; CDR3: CSASPGLAGGQWQYF
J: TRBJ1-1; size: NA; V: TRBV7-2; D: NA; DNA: TGTGCCAGCAGCCCCGGAGGGCGGGGGGCTTTCTTT; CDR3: CASSPGGRGAFF
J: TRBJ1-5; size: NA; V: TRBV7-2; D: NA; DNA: TGTGCCAGCAGCCCGGGGGGTTTCAATCAGCCCCAGCATTTT; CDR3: CASSPGGFNQPQHF
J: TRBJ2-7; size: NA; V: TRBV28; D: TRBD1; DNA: TGTGCCAGCAGTCCGAACGACAGGGCTTCCTACGAGCAGTACTTC; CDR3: CASSPNDRASYEQYF
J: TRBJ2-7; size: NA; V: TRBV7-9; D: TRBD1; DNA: TGTGCCAGCAGCTGGGACAGTCCTCCCTACGAGCAGTACTTC; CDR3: CASSWDSPPYEQYF
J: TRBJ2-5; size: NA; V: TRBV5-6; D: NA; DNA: TGTGCCAGCAGCTTCCGTCCAGGGTTGGGGGAGACCCAGTACTTC; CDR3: CASSFRPGLGETQYF
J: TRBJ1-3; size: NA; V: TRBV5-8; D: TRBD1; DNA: TGTGCCAGCAGCTCGCCGGGACAGGGTATTTTCTCAAGCTCTGGAAACACCATATATTTT; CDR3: CASSSPGQGIFSSSGNTIYF
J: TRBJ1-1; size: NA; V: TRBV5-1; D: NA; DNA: TGCGCCAGCAGCTTGGAACGCGGAAACACTGAAGCTTTCTTT; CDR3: CASSLERGNTEAFF